The next 14 T cell receptor beta chains were all read from a single sample in a study of vaccination effects on CD4 cells after COVID-19. Repertoires were generated with immunoSEQ multiplex PCR, while TCRdb's copy carries only in-frame clones and drops some. Here the sample spans some 30,000 clones, over 80% being singletons. No antigen has been assigned to these receptors. Pools of viral peptides were used by the ViraFEST assay to expand antigen-specific CD4+ T cells ahead of sequencing. Isolating CD4+ T cells followed approximately nine days of culture. Subjects were given two BNT162b2 or mRNA-1273 vaccine doses. This material consisted of CD4+ T cells from PBMCs cultured with SARS-CoV-2 spike peptides, taken after COVID-19 vaccination. The source of these receptors is a human donor who received a COVID-19 vaccine. Some clones in this sample may be carry-over from other donors' samples.

A word on this clone: Its ends do not fully match the called genes, so a read error is possible. CDR3 bases: TGTTCCAGCAGTCCAGAGGGACGTTGGGAGACCCAGTACTTC. Protein sequence: CSSSPEGRWETQYF. This chain joins TRBV6-5 and TRBJ2-5; D is possibly TRBD1 or TRBD2 (5 bases each). Germline loops: CDR1 MNHEY, CDR2 SVGAGI. This CDR3 region has 14 residues.

The chain joins TRBV4-1 to TRBJ2-1; either TRBD1 or TRBD2 may fit D (6 bases each). The germline V and J ends were trimmed by 0 bases and 9 bases, with 18 bases remaining between them. The CDR3 loop spans 16 amino acids. Looked up from germline, CDR1 is MGHRA and CDR2 is YSYEKL. The CDR3: CASSQDTSQGTFEQFF. The DNA of the CDR3 is TGCGCCAGCAGCCAAGATACTAGTCAGGGGACTTTTGAGCAGTTCTTC.

The chain employs TRBV6-5 and TRBJ2-1, with 8 bases aligning to TRBD1. The germline gives CDR1 MNHEY, CDR2 SVGAGI. The CDR3 loop spans 15 amino acids. V was clipped by 2 bases and J by 2 bases; unmatched bases: 2. The CDR3 region has the DNA TGTGCCAGCAGTTACGGGGGACAGGCCTACAATGAGCAGTTCTTC. Its translation is CASSYGGQAYNEQFF.

This clone was observed a few times. The chain employs TRBV7-2 and TRBJ1-6, with 8 bases fitting TRBD1. There are 14 residues in the CDR3. Germline V gives CDR1 SGHTA, CDR2 FQGNSA. J gave up 15 bases and V 5 bases, and 12 bases lay outside the gene matches. CDR3 nucleotide sequence: TGTGCCAGCAGCATCGGACAGGGAGGTTCTTTCCTCCACTTT. Protein sequence: CASSIGQGGSFLHF.

V usage is TRBV5-8 and J usage is TRBJ2-5; TRBD1 aligns across 12 bases. From germline, CDR1 is SGHTS and CDR2 YDEGEE. J was trimmed by 1 base and V by 7 bases; bases with no gene match: 20. CDR3 length: 20 amino acids. CDR3 coding DNA: TGTGCCAGCCCAGTAATTCCCGGGACAGGGGGCGACCGCCTCCAAGAGACCCAGTACTTC. Translating gives CASPVIPGTGGDRLQETQYF.

The chain is built from TRBV6-2 or TRBV6-3 and TRBJ1-2; TRBD1 is a possible D gene (5 bases). Trimming cost V 2 bases and J 2 bases, with 9 bases left between them. Germline values: CDR1 MNHEY, CDR2 SVGEGT. The CDR3 loop spans 14 amino acids. The chain's CDR3 is CASSYAGANYGYTF. DNA for the CDR3: TGTGCCAGCAGTTACGCCGGGGCGAACTATGGCTACACCTTC.

The chain is built from TRBV2 and TRBJ2-6; D remains ambiguous. The CDR3 is 15 amino acids. Trimming pared 4 bases from V and 0 bases from J, leaving 7 bases between. The germline V gene encodes CDR1 SNHLY and CDR2 FYNNEI. The CDR3, as DNA: TGTGCCAGCAGTGTGATCCCCTCTGGGGCCAACGTCCTGACTTTC. It is translated as CASSVIPSGANVLTF.

CDR3 DNA: TGCGCCAGCAGCTTGACGGTCCCCTACAATGAGCAGTTCTTC. Protein sequence: CASSLTVPYNEQFF. V and J are TRBV5-1 and TRBJ2-1, with D unclear. Trimming shortened V by 1 base and J by 2 bases, and 7 bases separated the two germline ends. This CDR3 is built from 14 residues. The V gene's germline CDR1 is SGHRS and CDR2 YFSETQ.

The V gene is TRBV23-1, the J gene TRBJ2-7, with D hard to call. TRBV23-1 is an ORF; its function is uncertain. Trimming left V 1 base short and J 1 base short, with 20 bases between. This CDR3 is 18 amino acids long. CDR3 loop: CASSQFKRTGGLSYEQYV. CDR3 bases: TGCGCCAGCAGTCAATTTAAGCGTACTGGCGGCTTATCCTACGAGCAGTACGTC.

The V call is TRBV7-9, the J call TRBJ1-1; TRBD1 aligns across 7 bases. CDR3 length: 15 residues. Germline CDR1 and CDR2: SEHNR and FQNEAQ (reference sequence). V gave up 5 bases and J gave up 0 bases; unmatched junction bases: 6. The CDR3 coding sequence is TGTGCCAGCAGCCCCAGACAGGGATTGAACACTGAAGCTTTCTTT. Its protein is CASSPRQGLNTEAFF.

The chain is built from TRBV7-3 and TRBJ2-6; D ambiguous. The V end lost 5 bases, the J end lost 2 bases, and 7 bases lay between the germline ends. The CDR3 loop spans 14 amino acids. Looked up from germline, CDR1 is SGHTA and CDR2 is FQGTGA. CDR3 protein: CASSGAAGANVLTF. The CDR3 DNA sequence: TGTGCCAGCAGCGGTGCTGCTGGGGCCAACGTCCTGACTTTC. Together with reference TRBV7-3 and TRBJ2-6, the CDR3 gives the full variable domain: GAGVSQTPSNKVTEKGKYVELRCDPISGHTALYWYRQSLGQGPEFLIYFQGTGAADDSGLPNDRFFAVRPEGSVSTLKIQRTERGDSAVYLCASSGAAGANVLTFGAGSRLTVL.

V and J are TRBV5-1 and TRBJ2-2; the match to TRBD1 covers 9 bases. Losses at the gene ends were 2 bases for V and 7 bases for J; bases not matched to a gene: 6. This CDR3 is built from 15 residues. Germline assignment: CDR1 SGHRS and CDR2 YFSETQ. This CDR3 reads CASSFMDRGGGELFF. DNA for the CDR3: TGCGCCAGCAGCTTTATGGACAGGGGTGGCGGGGAGCTGTTTTTT.

A single count supports this clone. V is TRBV7-9 and J is TRBJ1-4, with 9 bases fitting TRBD1. Per the germline V gene, CDR1 is SEHNR and CDR2 is FQNEAQ (reference sequence). J lost 8 bases, V lost 1 base, and 5 bases had no gene match. This CDR3 comprises 15 residues. CDR3 region: CASSLGDRDFEKLFF. The CDR3 DNA is TGTGCCAGCAGCTTAGGGGACAGGGATTTCGAAAAACTGTTTTTT.

This clone was picked up one time. The chain recombines TRBV7-6 with TRBJ2-5, with 9 bases fitting TRBD1. V shed 8 bases, J shed 0 bases, and the junction held 7 bases outside the gene matches. The CDR3 contains 15 residues. Per the germline V gene, CDR1 is SGHVS and CDR2 is FNYEAQ. The CDR3 loop is CASCGTGKYQETQYF. For the CDR3, the DNA is TGTGCCAGCTGCGGGACAGGGAAATACCAAGAGACCCAGTACTTC. Full variable domain (rest looked up from reference TRBV7-6 and TRBJ2-5): GAGVSQSPRYKVTKRGQDVALRCDPISGHVSLYWYRQALGQGPEFLTYFNYEAQQDKSGLPNDRFSAERPEGSISTLTIQRTEQRDSAMYRCASCGTGKYQETQYFGPGTRLLVL.